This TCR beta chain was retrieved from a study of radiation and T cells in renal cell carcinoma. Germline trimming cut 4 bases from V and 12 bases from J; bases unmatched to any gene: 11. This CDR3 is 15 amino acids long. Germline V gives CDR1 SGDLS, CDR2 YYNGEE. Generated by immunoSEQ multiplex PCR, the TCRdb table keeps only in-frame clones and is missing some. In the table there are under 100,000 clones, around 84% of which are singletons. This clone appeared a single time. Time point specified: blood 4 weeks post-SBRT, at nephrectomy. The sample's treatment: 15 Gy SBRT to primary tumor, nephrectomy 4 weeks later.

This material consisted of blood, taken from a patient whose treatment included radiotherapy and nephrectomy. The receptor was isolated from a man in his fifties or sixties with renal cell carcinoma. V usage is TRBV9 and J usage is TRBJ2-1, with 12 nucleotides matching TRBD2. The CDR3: CASSLTSGRSLGQFF. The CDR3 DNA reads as TGTGCCAGCAGCCTAACTAGCGGGAGGAGTCTCGGGCAGTTCTTC.